This TCR beta chain was sequenced during a study of T cells in Graves' hyperthyroidism and ophthalmopathy. Background on the study: Once the initial diagnosis was made, peripheral blood was obtained before any treatment. The study's findings and limits: Blood samples included most of the expanded thyroid clonotypes exceeding 0.001. Ophthalmopathy could be told apart from stable hyperthyroidism with a 13 V-J model.

The PBMCs were taken from about 9.7 ml of fresh peripheral blood. Amplified TCR beta CDR3 regions derived from RNA transcripts. The primer set for the first-round RT-PCR of the TCR CDR3 was HTBI. MiXCR, run by TCRdb on the multiplex PCR reads, gives a single entry per CDR3 protein. The sample includes hundreds of thousands of distinct CDR3 sequences, around 14% seen only once; the top ten take 25% to 35%. Comments on this clonotype: No antigen is known for it.

The CDR3 totals 13 residues. Looked up from germline, CDR1 is PRHDT and CDR2 is FYEKMQ (reference sequence). Trimming took off 5 bases at V and 5 bases at J, with 9 bases between the two ends. The source of this sequence is a woman younger than 30 with Graves' hyperthyroidism that later progressed to Graves' ophthalmopathy. Sequenced: blood. This chain joins TRBV13 and TRBJ1-4; unclear D gene. CDR3 loop: CASSVNPNEKLFF. For the CDR3, the DNA is TGTGCCAGCAGCGTGAATCCGAATGAAAAACTGTTTTTT.